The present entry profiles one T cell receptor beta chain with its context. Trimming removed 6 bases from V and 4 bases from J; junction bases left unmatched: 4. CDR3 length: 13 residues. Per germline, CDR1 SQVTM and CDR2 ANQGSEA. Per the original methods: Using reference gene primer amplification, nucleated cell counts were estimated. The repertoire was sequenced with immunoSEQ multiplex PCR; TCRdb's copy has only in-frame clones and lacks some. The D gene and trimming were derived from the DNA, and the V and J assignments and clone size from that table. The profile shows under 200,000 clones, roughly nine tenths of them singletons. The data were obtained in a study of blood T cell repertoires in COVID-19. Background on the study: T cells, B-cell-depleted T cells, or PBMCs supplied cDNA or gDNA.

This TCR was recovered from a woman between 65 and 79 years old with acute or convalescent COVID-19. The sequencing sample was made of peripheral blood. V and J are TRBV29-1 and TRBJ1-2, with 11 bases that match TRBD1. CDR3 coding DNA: TGCAGCGTCTGGACAGGGGGCAGCTATGGCTACACCTTC. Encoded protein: CSVWTGGSYGYTF.